These 18 T cell receptor beta chains share one sample of origin, sequenced in a study of chemoradiotherapy in HPV16-positive cancers. Libraries were prepared by immunoSEQ multiplex PCR; TCRdb keeps only in-frame clonotypes and omits some of them. The table shows tens of thousands of clones, with around 80% occurring only once. The source was blood, collected from a patient who underwent chemoradiotherapy. These receptors all come from a human donor with HPV-associated anogenital cancer.

The rearrangement links TRBV7-2 to TRBJ2-7; 11 positions agree with TRBD2. Germline V gives CDR1 SGHTA, CDR2 FQGNSA. CDR3 length: 14 residues. Trimming at V came to 4 bases and at J to 3 bases, leaving 2 bases not matched to a gene. CDR3 in amino acids: CASSSLAGGYEQYF. The DNA for the CDR3 is TGTGCCAGCAGCTCTCTAGCGGGGGGCTACGAGCAGTACTTC. Full variable domain (remainder filled in from reference TRBV7-2 and TRBJ2-7): GAGVSQSPSNKVTEKGKDVELRCDPISGHTALYWYRQSLGQGLEFLIYFQGNSAPDKSGLPSDRFSAERTGGSVSTLTIQRTQQEDSAVYLCASSSLAGGYEQYFGPGTRLTVT.

The chain combines TRBV4-3 with TRBJ1-6; no definite D call. CDR1 and CDR2 from the germline V gene are LGHNA and YSLEER. This CDR3 region has 14 residues. Trimming removed 1 base from V and 7 bases from J, with 8 bases in between. CDR3 nucleotide sequence: TGCGCCAGCAGCCAAGCGCGGACCAATTCACCCCTCCACTTT. This codes for CASSQARTNSPLHF.

In this sample, this clone turned up once. The V call is TRBV7-6, the J call TRBJ2-5; TRBD1 is a possible D gene (6 bases). CDR1 is SGHVS and CDR2 is FNYEAQ in the germline V gene. The CDR3 consists of 16 residues. V dropped 5 bases and J dropped 1 base, with 17 bases sitting between them. Here the CDR3 DNA reads TGTGCCAGCAGCCCCACAGGGCTCCCCTTCCAAGAGACCCAGTACTTC. Its protein product is CASSPTGLPFQETQYF.

This sequence joins TRBV4-1 and TRBJ2-7, with 10 bases that match TRBD1. CDR3 length: 14 amino acids. V shed 4 bases, J shed 5 bases, and the junction held 5 bases outside the gene matches. The germline V gene encodes CDR1 MGHRA and CDR2 YSYEKL. CDR3 DNA: TGCGCCAGCAGCCCGGGACAGGGGTCTGACGAGCAGTACTTC. Translation gives CASSPGQGSDEQYF.

V usage is TRBV2 and J usage is TRBJ2-7; perhaps TRBD2 as D (5 bases). The CDR3 extends over 15 amino acids. Germline V CDR1 and CDR2: SNHLY, FYNNEI. Trimming took off 6 bases at V and 4 bases at J, with 19 bases between the two ends. CDR3 region: CASRNTGSAGYEQYF. Here the CDR3 DNA reads TGTGCCAGCAGGAACACGGGGTCGGCTGGGTACGAGCAGTACTTC.

This chain connects TRBV6-5 to TRBJ1-5, with D perhaps matching TRBD1 (5 bases). This CDR3 spans 15 amino acids. The V gene lost 2 bases and the J gene lost 4 bases, with 12 bases spanning the gap. CDR1 and CDR2 from the germline V gene are MNHEY and SVGAGI. CDR3 sequence: CASSYGGGANQPQHF. Here the CDR3 DNA reads TGTGCCAGCAGTTACGGTGGAGGGGCTAATCAGCCCCAGCATTTT.

The chain couples TRBV11-2 to TRBJ1-2, with a possible D match to TRBD1 (5 bases). This CDR3 is 15 amino acids long. Per germline, CDR1 SGHAT and CDR2 FQNNGV. V was shortened by 5 bases and J by 8 bases, with 21 bases between the two germline ends. The CDR3 DNA reads as TGTGCCAGCAGCCCTACGCATTCGGGGGGTGAGGGCTACACCTTC. Translation: CASSPTHSGGEGYTF.

The rearrangement links TRBV5-6 to TRBJ2-7; TRBD1 aligns across 7 bases. The germline V gene encodes CDR1 SGHDT and CDR2 YYEEEE. J gave up 3 bases and V 4 bases, and 4 bases lay outside the gene matches. The CDR3 consists of 13 residues. The CDR3 DNA follows: TGTGCCAGCAGCCTGACAGGGATCTACGAGCAGTACTTC. This codes for CASSLTGIYEQYF.

The V and J genes are TRBV25-1 and TRBJ2-7; D is undetermined. Germline CDR1 is MGHDK and CDR2 is SYGVNS. V was clipped by 6 bases and J by 0 bases, with 12 bases between them. The CDR3 is 14 amino acids. The DNA for the CDR3 is TGTGCCAGCAGCGATACCGGGTCCTCCTACGAGCAGTACTTC. Translated: CASSDTGSSYEQYF.

A note on this clone: The junction and the germline gene differ at one end; a read error may be behind it. V usage is TRBV7-2 and J usage is TRBJ1-1; TRBD1 aligns across 10 bases. Per the germline V gene, CDR1 is SGHTA and CDR2 is FQGNSA. This CDR3 has 18 amino acids. CDR3 sequence (DNA): TGTGCCAGCAGCTTAGGATGGGACAGGGGAAGTTCTGGCCGACCCCACTACTTT. Protein sequence: CASSLGWDRGSSGRPHYF.

The chain employs TRBV6-5 and TRBJ1-5; the D gene is possibly TRBD1 (6 bases). The ends were cut back, 8 bases at V and 5 bases at J, with 16 bases in the middle. This CDR3 contains 14 residues. Germline assignment: CDR1 MNHEY and CDR2 SVGAGI. CDR3 DNA sequence: TGTGCCAGCCGGGGGGGCGGTGACTATCAGCCCCAGCATTTT. Translating it yields CASRGGGDYQPQHF.

The chain couples TRBV14 to TRBJ2-6, with D unresolved. This CDR3 contains 17 residues. The germline gives CDR1 SGHDN, CDR2 FVKESK. V lost 0 bases and J lost 0, with 9 bases in between. CDR3 DNA sequence: TGTGCCAGCAGCCAAGAAAGAGGAATCTCTGGGGCCAACGTCCTGACTTTC. Translation gives CASSQERGISGANVLTF.

In DNA form, the CDR3 reads TGTGCCAGCAGCTTAGATGTCACAGGGGTAGGCTACACCTTC. Residues: CASSLDVTGVGYTF. V usage is TRBV11-1 and J usage is TRBJ1-2; 7 bases agree with TRBD1. Germline CDR1 reads SGHAT; CDR2 reads FQDESV (reference sequence). The CDR3 is made up of 14 amino acids. The V gene end was trimmed by 1 base and the J gene end by 8 bases; junction bases not matched to a gene: 7.

The rearrangement joins TRBV6-1 to TRBJ1-4; 7 bases map to TRBD1. The CDR3 contains 13 residues. The germline V gene has CDR1 MNHNS and CDR2 SASEGT. With V trimmed by 5 bases and J by 8 bases, 5 bases remained unmatched. CDR3 region: CASSRQGGEKLFF. CDR3 DNA: TGTGCCAGCAGTCGACAGGGCGGAGAAAAACTGTTTTTT.

The rearrangement links TRBV14 to TRBJ1-1; 7 bases are a match to TRBD1. CDR1 is SGHDN and CDR2 is FVKESK in the germline V gene. The CDR3 has 14 amino acids. J was trimmed by 5 bases and V by 0 bases; bases with no gene match: 3. CDR3 coding DNA: TGTGCCAGCAGCCAAGATCCAGGGGGGACTGAAGCTTTCTTT. It specifies CASSQDPGGTEAFF.

The V gene is TRBV9, the J gene TRBJ1-1; 8 bases are a match to TRBD1. Trimming took 6 bases from V and 4 from J; bases not matched to a gene: 8. The CDR3 spans 14 residues. Germline V gives CDR1 SGDLS, CDR2 YYNGEE. CDR3 protein: CASINRGASTEAFF. The CDR3 coding sequence is TGTGCCAGCATCAACAGGGGGGCAAGCACTGAAGCTTTCTTT.

The chain employs TRBV9 and TRBJ2-6; 10 bases are a match to TRBD2. Trimming cost V 6 bases and J 4 bases; bases outside gene matches: 4. In germline, CDR1 is SGDLS, CDR2 YYNGEE. This CDR3 region has 15 residues. Here the CDR3 DNA reads TGTGCCAGCACAGCGGGGGGGCTGGGGGCCAACGTCCTGACTTTC. It encodes CASTAGGLGANVLTF.

The gene calls are TRBV27 and TRBJ2-5; 11 bases fit TRBD1. The CDR3 has 15 residues. Germline CDR1 is MNHEY and CDR2 is SMNVEV (reference sequence). V gave up 4 bases and J gave up 5 bases; unmatched junction bases: 6. The CDR3 loop is CASSWGQGDRETQYF. CDR3 DNA sequence: TGTGCCAGCAGTTGGGGACAGGGGGACAGGGAGACCCAGTACTTC.